This T cell receptor beta chain is from a study of blood T cell repertoires in COVID-19. Some clones are missing from TCRdb's copy, which holds only in-frame ones; the method was immunoSEQ multiplex PCR. The sample lists about 270,000 clones, about 90% occurring once. The CDR3 has 18 residues. Germline V gives CDR1 SGHAT, CDR2 FQNNGV. The V and J ends lost 7 bases and 1 base, in that order; junction bases with no gene match: 12. The chain uses TRBV11-2 and TRBJ2-2; 10 nucleotides match TRBD1. The source of this sequence is a woman aged 25 to 45 with acute COVID-19. The source material was PBMCs or T cells enriched from blood (not recorded which). The CDR3 sequence: CASILGGGQGRNTGELFF. CDR3 nucleotides: TGTGCCAGCATCCTAGGAGGGGGACAGGGGAGGAACACCGGGGAGCTGTTTTTT.